Shown below are 30 T cell receptor beta chains from a single sample sequenced in a study of T cell changes during pregnancy in multiple sclerosis. The assay was immunoSEQ multiplex PCR, and TCRdb's table has in-frame clones only and misses some. The data hold tens of thousands of clones, with 90% to 95% observed a single time. The sequenced sample was CD8+ T cells from peripheral blood mononuclear cells, obtained in the first trimester of pregnancy. These receptors were collected from a female donor with multiple sclerosis, enrolled in a pregnancy study.

V and J are TRBV27 and TRBJ2-1; TRBD2 is a possible D gene (5 bases). Germline V CDR1 and CDR2: MNHEY, SMNVEV (reference sequence). V gave up 2 bases and J gave up 0 bases, with 11 bases separating them. This CDR3 has 16 amino acids. The CDR3 protein is CASSLSAGSSYNEQFF. The CDR3 DNA is TGTGCCAGCAGTTTAAGCGCGGGCAGCTCCTACAATGAGCAGTTCTTC.

The chain recombines TRBV28 with TRBJ1-3, with unresolved D. Germline V lookup: CDR1 MDHEN, CDR2 SYDVKM. Trimming removed 4 bases at V and 3 bases at J, with 13 bases between. CDR3 length: 15 amino acids. As DNA, the CDR3 is TGTGCCAGCAGTTATGACGGCGGAGGTGGAAACACCATATATTTT. It is translated as CASSYDGGGGNTIYF.

The chain employs TRBV7-9 and TRBJ2-1; TRBD1 matches 7 bases. The germline V gene encodes CDR1 SEHNR and CDR2 FQNEAQ (reference sequence). The CDR3 spans 13 residues. Germline trimming cut 1 base from V and 6 bases from J; bases unmatched to any gene: 0. CDR3 loop: CASSLGQGNEQFF. CDR3 in DNA: TGTGCCAGCAGCTTAGGACAGGGCAATGAGCAGTTCTTC.

This chain links TRBV9 with TRBJ1-1; possible D gene TRBD1, 5 bases. The CDR3 extends over 14 amino acids. With 2 bases removed from V and 0 bases from J, the gap between germline ends came to 8 bases. Germline V CDR1 and CDR2: SGDLS, YYNGEE. CDR3 amino acids: CASSVGGMNTEAFF. The CDR3 nucleotides read TGTGCCAGCAGCGTGGGGGGAATGAACACTGAAGCTTTCTTT.

V usage is TRBV5-1 and J usage is TRBJ2-2, with TRBD2 matching over 7 bases. This CDR3 has 18 amino acids. Germline V gene data show CDR1 as SGHRS and CDR2 as YFSETQ. V lost 0 bases and J lost 0; bases outside the gene matches: 8. The CDR3 sequence: CASSLAESGTANTGELFF. The CDR3 DNA reads as TGCGCCAGCAGCTTGGCTGAGAGCGGGACCGCGAACACCGGGGAGCTGTTTTTT.

The chain carries TRBV28 and TRBJ2-7; D unclear. This CDR3 comprises 12 residues. The germline V gene encodes CDR1 MDHEN and CDR2 SYDVKM. V was shortened by 6 bases and J by 2 bases, with 8 bases between the two germline ends. CDR3 protein: CASSLLAYEQYF. In nucleotides, the CDR3 is TGTGCCAGCAGCCTACTCGCCTACGAGCAGTACTTC.

J is TRBJ1-4 and V is TRBV10-3, with TRBD1 matching 7 bases. This CDR3 region has 15 residues. From germline, CDR1 is ENHRY and CDR2 SYGVKD. The V and J ends lost 3 bases and 6 bases, in that order; junction bases with no gene match: 7. For the CDR3, the DNA is TGTGCCATCAGTGAATTGAAGGGGGCGGATGAAAAACTGTTTTTT. Translating gives CAISELKGADEKLFF.

This clone was recorded only once. The rearrangement links TRBV10-2 to TRBJ2-7; D might be TRBD1 (5 bases). CDR3 length: 14 residues. The V and J ends lost 2 bases and 2 bases respectively, with 10 bases between them. CDR1 and CDR2 (germline): WSHSY, SAAADI. DNA for the CDR3: TGCGCCAGCAGTGAGAGCCAGGGTACCTACGAGCAGTACTTC. It encodes CASSESQGTYEQYF.

The chain has TRBV2 and TRBJ2-7; a possible D gene is TRBD1 (6 bases). CDR1 and CDR2 (germline): SNHLY, FYNNEI. Deletions cut 4 bases from V and 3 bases from J, with 16 bases between. This CDR3 is built from 15 residues. CDR3 in amino acids: CASSGETGSHYEQYF. The CDR3 coding sequence is TGTGCCAGCAGTGGAGAGACAGGTTCTCACTACGAGCAGTACTTC.

The rearrangement links TRBV7-6 to TRBJ2-1; perhaps TRBD1 as D (5 bases). The V gene lost 1 base and the J gene lost 10 bases, with 14 bases spanning the gap. Looked up from germline, CDR1 is SGHVS and CDR2 is FNYEAQ. This CDR3 has 14 residues. The CDR3, as DNA: TGTGCCAGCAGCTTAGTCGATTATAACAGGGAGCAGTTCTTC. Protein: CASSLVDYNREQFF.

The V call is TRBV5-1, the J call TRBJ2-5; D is undetermined. CDR3 length: 14 amino acids. CDR1 is SGHRS and CDR2 is YFSETQ in the germline V gene. The V end lost 0 bases, the J end lost 4 bases, and 10 bases lay between the germline ends. In nucleotides, the CDR3 is TGCGCCAGCAGCTTGGGGAGTTTACCAGAGACCCAGTACTTC. Its translation: CASSLGSLPETQYF.

The V call is TRBV7-6, the J call TRBJ1-1; 7 positions match TRBD1. V lost 4 bases and J lost 4; bases outside the gene matches: 9. The CDR3 runs to 15 residues. Germline lookup yields CDR1 SGHVS and CDR2 FNYEAQ. CDR3 nucleotides: TGTGCCAGCAGCTCCTTACAGGGGTATGGCACTGAAGCTTTCTTT. It translates to CASSSLQGYGTEAFF.

V is TRBV7-9 and J is TRBJ2-7; 10 bases map to TRBD1. The CDR3 spans 16 residues. The junction had 11 bases not matched to a gene; V was cut back by 5 bases and J by 4 bases. Germline assignment: CDR1 SEHNR and CDR2 FQNEAQ (reference sequence). CDR3 coding DNA: TGTGCCAGCAGCCCACCTCTAGGGACAGGGGATTACGAGCAGTACTTC. As protein: CASSPPLGTGDYEQYF.

The CDR3 spells CASSEAPGSSYEQYF. CDR3 DNA: TGTGCCAGCAGTGAAGCACCAGGTAGCTCCTACGAGCAGTACTTC. The chain uses TRBV6-1 and TRBJ2-7; no definite D call. Deletions cut 0 bases from V and 0 bases from J, with 9 bases between. This CDR3 spans 15 amino acids. Germline CDR1 is MNHNS and CDR2 is SASEGT.

V and J are TRBV7-6 and TRBJ1-1; D not certain. The CDR3 runs to 13 residues. Deletions cut 1 base from V and 1 base from J, with 4 bases between. CDR1 is SGHVS, CDR2 FNYEAQ, per germline. The CDR3 region is CASSLDKNTEAFF. The DNA of the CDR3 is TGTGCCAGCAGCTTAGACAAGAACACTGAAGCTTTCTTT.

V is TRBV7-9 and J is TRBJ2-5; D possibly corresponds to TRBD2 (6 bases). CDR1 is SEHNR and CDR2 is FQNEAQ in the germline V gene (reference sequence). Trimming cost V 5 bases and J 5 bases, with 21 bases left between them. The CDR3 contains 16 residues. The CDR3 DNA reads TGTGCCAGCAGCCCCTTTGGGAGGCGGAATGGGGAGACCCAGTACTTC. Amino acid sequence: CASSPFGRRNGETQYF. Combining the CDR3 with reference TRBV7-9 and TRBJ2-5 gives the whole variable domain DTGVSQNPRHKITKRGQNVTFRCDPISEHNRLYWYRQTLGQGPEFLTYFQNEAQLEKSRLLSDRFSAERPKGSFSTLEIQRTEQGDSAMYLCASSPFGRRNGETQYFGPGTRLLVL.

V gene TRBV9 combines with J gene TRBJ1-5; D gene unclear. In germline, CDR1 is SGDLS, CDR2 YYNGEE. The V end was cut by 0 bases, the J end by 7 bases, with 8 bases between. This CDR3 spans 13 amino acids. The CDR3 sequence is CASSVDPGQPQHF. CDR3 bases: TGTGCCAGCAGCGTAGATCCGGGGCAGCCCCAGCATTTT.

This chain uses TRBV7-3 with TRBJ2-1; perhaps TRBD1 as D (5 bases). The CDR3 consists of 14 residues. Trimming shortened V by 4 bases and J by 7 bases, and 14 bases separated the two germline ends. Germline loops: CDR1 SGHTA, CDR2 FQGTGA. CDR3 nucleotide sequence: TGTGCCAGCAGCTCTTCCCCGACAGTTAATGAGCAGTTCTTC. Translating gives CASSSSPTVNEQFF.

The chain carries TRBV27 and TRBJ2-3; the D gene is possibly TRBD2 (5 bases). With 4 bases removed from V and 0 bases from J, the gap between germline ends came to 14 bases. Per germline, CDR1 MNHEY and CDR2 SMNVEV (reference sequence). This CDR3 region has 16 residues. This CDR3 is CASSYGVMGSTDTQYF. As DNA, the CDR3 is TGTGCCAGCAGTTACGGGGTTATGGGTAGCACAGATACGCAGTATTTT.

The chain is built from TRBV12-5 and TRBJ2-7; D remains unclear. Germline CDR1 and CDR2: LGHNT and FRNRAP. V was pared by 11 bases and J by 7 bases, with 15 bases between. This CDR3 has 11 amino acids. CDR3 region: CACAESREQYF. The DNA of the CDR3 is TGTGCTTGCGCTGAGTCGCGGGAGCAGTACTTC.

This clone turned up a few times. This chain connects TRBV28 to TRBJ2-3; TRBD2 matches at 12 bases. The ends lost 4 bases at V and 6 bases at J; junction bases unmatched: 14. This CDR3 is built from 18 residues. CDR1 is MDHEN and CDR2 is SYDVKM in the germline V gene. CDR3 in DNA: TGTGCCAGCAGTTCCATCTGGACTAGCGGGAATAGGACGGATACGCAGTATTTT. This translates into CASSSIWTSGNRTDTQYF.

A few counts support this clone. The chain couples TRBV28 to TRBJ1-5; 7 bases match TRBD1. With 2 bases clipped from V and 2 bases from J, the junction kept 0 bases outside the gene matches. CDR3 length: 14 residues. Per germline, CDR1 MDHEN and CDR2 SYDVKM. The chain's CDR3 is CASSLDRGNQPQHF. CDR3 sequence (DNA): TGTGCCAGCAGTTTAGACAGGGGCAATCAGCCCCAGCATTTT. Combining the CDR3 with reference TRBV28 and TRBJ1-5 gives the whole variable domain DVKVTQSSRYLVKRTGEKVFLECVQDMDHENMFWYRQDPGLGLRLIYFSYDVKMKEKGDIPEGYSVSREKKERFSLILESASTNQTSMYLCASSLDRGNQPQHFGDGTRLSIL.

The chain has TRBV7-6 and TRBJ2-7; TRBD1 might be the D (6 bases). Germline-derived CDR1 and CDR2 are SGHVS and FNYEAQ. The CDR3 loop spans 16 amino acids. Trimming shortened V by 4 bases and J by 2 bases, and 18 bases separated the two germline ends. CDR3 in DNA: TGTGCCAGCAGCTCCCCCCGCGGTAAGGGGGCCTACGAGCAGTACTTC. This codes for CASSSPRGKGAYEQYF.

This clone was seen only once. The V call is TRBV2, the J call TRBJ2-5, with 8 positions matching TRBD1. The trim removed 6 bases at V and 0 bases at J, leaving 6 bases unmatched. There are 15 residues in the CDR3. Germline lookup yields CDR1 SNHLY and CDR2 FYNNEI. The CDR3, as DNA: TGTGCCAGCAGCACGGACAGGGCCGACCAAGAGACCCAGTACTTC. As protein: CASSTDRADQETQYF.

The chain couples TRBV6-6 to TRBJ2-1; 8 nucleotides agree with TRBD2. Germline lookup yields CDR1 MNHNY and CDR2 SVGAGI (reference sequence). The V segment lost 4 bases and the J segment 6 bases; nucleotides outside the gene matches: 8. This CDR3 is 15 amino acids long. CDR3: CASSFLTGGLNEQFF. The CDR3 nucleotides read TGTGCCAGCAGTTTCCTGACGGGAGGGCTCAATGAGCAGTTCTTC.

This clone was counted between two and nine times. This chain uses TRBV25-1 with TRBJ1-1, with a possible D match to TRBD1 (6 bases). This CDR3 is built from 13 residues. Trimming removed 6 bases at V and 5 bases at J, with 13 bases between. CDR1 and CDR2 (germline): MGHDK, SYGVNS. The DNA for the CDR3 is TGTGCCAGCAGCTACCAGGGGATTACTGAAGCTTTCTTT. Translating gives CASSYQGITEAFF.

The chain couples TRBV7-3 to TRBJ2-7; D gene uncertain. CDR3 length: 13 amino acids. CDR1 is SGHTA, CDR2 FQGTGA, per germline. V was shortened by 5 bases and J by 6 bases, with 14 bases between the two germline ends. This CDR3 reads CASSPTYSGEQYF. CDR3 bases: TGTGCCAGCAGCCCAACCTACTCGGGCGAGCAGTACTTC.

The V and J genes are TRBV4-1 and TRBJ2-1, with unresolved D. The germline V gene has CDR1 MGHRA and CDR2 YSYEKL. V lost 1 base and J 6 bases, leaving 7 bases between the germline ends. The CDR3 extends over 13 amino acids. CDR3 bases: TGCGCCAGCAGCCAAGCGCAGCGCAATGAGCAGTTCTTC. It is translated as CASSQAQRNEQFF.

This clone was seen a single time. The J gene is TRBJ2-5, the V gene TRBV7-6; 7 bases map to TRBD1. The J segment lost 2 bases and the V segment lost 4 bases, leaving 10 bases of the junction unmatched. The germline V gene encodes CDR1 SGHVS and CDR2 FNYEAQ. There are 16 residues in the CDR3. DNA for the CDR3: TGTGCCAGCAGCTATCAGAGACAGGGAAGTCAAGAGACCCAGTACTTC. Protein sequence: CASSYQRQGSQETQYF.

This clone has just one count. V and J are TRBV11-2 and TRBJ1-6; weak D call: TRBD1 (6 bases). Germline assignment: CDR1 SGHAT and CDR2 FQNNGV. Trimming pared 5 bases from V and 6 bases from J, leaving 17 bases between. The CDR3 totals 16 residues. The CDR3 bases are TGTGCCAGCAGCCTACAGGGTTTCTCTTTTAATTCACCCCTCCACTTT. Its translation: CASSLQGFSFNSPLHF.